This T cell receptor (beta chain) was recorded in a study of T cells in Graves' hyperthyroidism and ophthalmopathy. Across the whole study: Initial diagnosis, before any treatment, was when peripheral blood was collected.

This clonotype showed up many times. As yet, its antigen is unknown. Amplified TCR beta CDR3 regions derived from RNA transcripts. TCR CDR3 underwent first-round RT-PCR with the HTBI primer set. TCRdb re-derived calls from the multiplex PCR reads in MiXCR, one entry per CDR3 protein. The table includes 400,000 or so distinct CDR3 sequences, about 16% detected once. With duration under 3 months, ophthalmopathy was active: Clinical Activity Score at least 3, NOSPECS at least 4. Study results and limitations: Most thyroid-expanded clonotypes above 0.001 were also found in blood.

This CDR3 spans 15 amino acids. Germline V gene lookup returns CDR1 MNHNS and CDR2 SASEGT. With V trimmed by 4 bases and J by 4 bases, 6 bases remained unmatched. This chain links TRBV6-1 with TRBJ2-1; 8 bases match TRBD2. The clonotype comes from a woman aged 55 to 70 with Graves' ophthalmopathy. Material: blood. The CDR3 sequence is CASSGSGRSYNEQFF. CDR3 DNA: TGTGCCAGCAGTGGGAGCGGGAGATCATACAATGAGCAGTTCTTC.